The TCR beta chain described here comes from a study of blood T cell repertoires in COVID-19. Libraries were prepared by immunoSEQ multiplex PCR; TCRdb keeps only in-frame clonotypes and omits some of them. The sample includes 200,000 to 300,000 clones, around four fifths of them seen just once. The CDR3 sequence is 16 residues long. Per the germline V gene, CDR1 is MGHRA and CDR2 is YSYEKL. The ends lost 6 bases at V and 6 bases at J; junction bases unmatched: 13. The sequencing sample was made of peripheral blood. The chain joins TRBV4-1 to TRBJ1-1; 10 bases are shared with TRBD1. The receptor's source is a woman aged 60-70 years with active or convalescent COVID-19. CDR3 nucleotides: TGCGCCAGCAGTCCAAGTCTGGGACAGGGGACCCCTGAAGCTTTCTTT. Encoded protein: CASSPSLGQGTPEAFF.